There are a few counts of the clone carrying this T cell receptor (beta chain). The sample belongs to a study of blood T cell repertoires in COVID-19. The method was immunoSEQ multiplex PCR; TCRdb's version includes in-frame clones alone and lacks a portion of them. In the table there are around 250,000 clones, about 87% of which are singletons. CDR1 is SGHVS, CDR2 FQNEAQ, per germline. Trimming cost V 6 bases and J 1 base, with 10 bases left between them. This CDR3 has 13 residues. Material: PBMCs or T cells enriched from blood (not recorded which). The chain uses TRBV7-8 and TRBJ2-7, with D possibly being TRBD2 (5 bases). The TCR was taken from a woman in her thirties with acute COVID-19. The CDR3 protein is CASSRDLSYEQYF. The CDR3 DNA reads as TGTGCCAGCAGTCGGGATCTATCCTACGAGCAGTACTTC.